This T cell receptor (beta chain) appears in the sequencing data of a study of identical twins. Germline V CDR1 and CDR2: MNHEY, SMNVEV (reference sequence). After removal of 3 bases from V and 2 bases from J, the junction contained 5 bases not matched to a gene. The CDR3 length is 16 residues. TCRdb used MiXCR to reprocess the 5' RACE reads, holding one entry per CDR3 protein. The sample contains 300,000 to 350,000 distinct CDR3 sequences, over 9% of which appear only once. Study-level findings and limits: Without tracking the same donors, conclusions rested on cross-sectional statistical analysis. With abundant cord blood beta clonotypes, insertions were fewer; memory repertoires showed no such pattern.

A few counts support this clonotype. Its antigen is not identified. The data also belong to a second study, concerning yellow fever vaccine responses in identical twins. This second report adds: Twins reportedly showed a vaccine T cell response that seemed partly convergent and partly personalized.

The genes are TRBV27 and TRBJ2-2; 8 nucleotides line up with TRBD2. The specimen was CD8+ T cells sorted from blood. The clonotype was recovered from a woman between 18 and 29 years old in good health. CDR3 sequence (DNA): TGTGCCAGCAGTTTGGTCAGCGGGGGTAACACCGGGGAGCTGTTTTTT. Residues: CASSLVSGGNTGELFF.